Presented here are 23 T cell receptor beta chains from one specimen sequenced in a study of T cells in Graves' hyperthyroidism and ophthalmopathy. RNA transcripts served as the template for amplifying TCR beta CDR3 regions. An initial round of RT-PCR targeting the TCR CDR3 relied on the HTBI primer set. One entry per CDR3 protein, called by TCRdb with MiXCR from the multiplex PCR reads. The repertoire includes approximately 480,000 distinct CDR3 sequences, under 25% of them detected once, and around a quarter sits in the top ten. Material for sequencing was blood. The receptors were gathered from a man aged 18 to 29 with Graves' hyperthyroidism.

This clonotype was seen ten or more times. The chain joins TRBV11-2 to TRBJ1-1; D unclear. The CDR3 totals 15 residues. In germline, CDR1 is SGHAT, CDR2 FQNNGV. The germline V and J ends were trimmed by 3 bases and 0 bases, with 11 bases remaining between them. The chain's CDR3 is CASSLSMAVNTEAFF. In DNA form, the CDR3 reads TGTGCCAGCAGCTTGTCGATGGCTGTGAACACTGAAGCTTTCTTT.

This clonotype was counted at least ten times. The rearrangement joins TRBV6-5 to TRBJ2-7; 9 bases match TRBD1. The junction had 4 bases not matched to a gene; V was cut back by 7 bases and J by 3 bases. The CDR3 runs to 13 residues. CDR1 and CDR2 (germline): MNHEY, SVGAGI. CDR3 residues: CASIPGQGYEQYF. Here the CDR3 DNA reads TGTGCCAGCATCCCGGGACAGGGCTACGAGCAGTACTTC.

This clonotype showed up many times. The gene calls are TRBV20-1 and TRBJ2-5, with TRBD2 matching over 12 bases. The V segment lost 0 bases and the J segment 5 bases; nucleotides outside the gene matches: 4. Germline V gene data show CDR1 as DFQATT and CDR2 as SNEGSKA (reference sequence). The CDR3 is made up of 15 amino acids. CDR3 sequence reads: CSARDPSGGAETQYF. In nucleotides, the CDR3 is TGCAGTGCTAGAGACCCTAGCGGGGGGGCCGAGACCCAGTACTTC.

The rearrangement uses TRBV6-5 and TRBJ2-5; unclear D gene. V was cut by 0 bases and J by 2 bases, with 7 bases left in between. Germline V gene data show CDR1 as MNHEY and CDR2 as SVGAGI. This CDR3 is built from 14 residues. CDR3 coding DNA: TGTGCCAGCAGTTACTCGGTGCGGCAAGAGACCCAGTACTTC. Its translation: CASSYSVRQETQYF.

This chain uses TRBV10-3 with TRBJ1-1, with a tentative D call TRBD1 (5 bases). The V and J ends lost 6 bases and 1 base respectively, with 15 bases between them. In germline, CDR1 is ENHRY, CDR2 SYGVKD. The CDR3 spans 15 residues. CDR3 sequence: CAIRTRDGKNTEAFF. The CDR3 nucleotides are TGTGCCATCAGGACCCGGGACGGGAAGAACACTGAAGCTTTCTTT.

This clonotype was counted many times. CDR3 nucleotide sequence: TGTGCCAGCAGCCTTCAGGGACAGGGTACGACTGAAGCTTTCTTT. It encodes CASSLQGQGTTEAFF. The chain employs TRBV7-9 and TRBJ1-1; 9 bases line up with TRBD1. The germline CDR1 and CDR2 sequences are SEHNR and FQNEAQ (reference sequence). The V gene end was trimmed by 5 bases and the J gene end by 5 bases; junction bases not matched to a gene: 9. This CDR3 is 15 amino acids long.

This clonotype appeared a few times. This chain connects TRBV27 to TRBJ2-5; unclear D gene. This CDR3 is built from 13 residues. CDR1 is MNHEY and CDR2 is SMNVEV in the germline V gene (reference sequence). Trimming left V 8 bases short and J 4 bases short, with 14 bases between. The chain's CDR3 is CASGFSTPETQYF. CDR3 nucleotides: TGTGCCAGCGGCTTTTCGACCCCAGAGACCCAGTACTTC.

J is TRBJ2-4 and V is TRBV11-2; TRBD1 aligns across 10 bases. Trimming at V came to 4 bases and at J to 0 bases, leaving 15 bases not matched to a gene. CDR1 and CDR2 from the germline V gene are SGHAT and FQNNGV. This CDR3 spans 20 amino acids. Here the CDR3 reads CASSYTITGTGALAKNIQYF. The CDR3 coding sequence is TGTGCCAGCAGCTACACGATCACCGGGACAGGGGCCCTAGCCAAAAACATTCAGTACTTC.

The gene calls are TRBV7-2 and TRBJ2-3; D is perhaps TRBD2 (5 bases). The germline V and J ends were trimmed by 1 base and 3 bases, with 17 bases remaining between them. This CDR3 is built from 17 residues. Germline V gives CDR1 SGHTA, CDR2 FQGNSA. The CDR3 DNA sequence: TGTGCCAGCAGCTTAGGGCGGTCTAGCCGCCCTACAGATACGCAGTATTTT. As protein: CASSLGRSSRPTDTQYF.

The V and J genes are TRBV4-1 and TRBJ2-7, with 13 bases aligning to TRBD2. Germline CDR1 reads MGHRA; CDR2 reads YSYEKL. This CDR3 is built from 18 residues. V lost 4 bases to trimming and J lost 0 bases; unmatched junction nucleotides: 9. CDR3 in amino acids: CASSRGLAGTASSYEQYF. CDR3 nucleotides: TGCGCCAGCAGCCGGGGACTAGCGGGGACCGCATCCTCCTACGAGCAGTACTTC.

This clonotype occurred many times. CDR3: CASSFPGGIEQYF. Here the CDR3 DNA reads TGTGCCAGCAGTTTTCCAGGGGGCATCGAGCAGTACTTC. The chain couples TRBV28 to TRBJ2-7; 8 bases match TRBD1. CDR3 length: 13 amino acids. Germline loops: CDR1 MDHEN, CDR2 SYDVKM. Unmatched junction bases numbered 4, after V lost 3 bases and J lost 6 bases.

This clonotype was recorded at least ten times. The chain links TRBV28 to TRBJ2-7; 8 bases map to TRBD1. This CDR3 comprises 16 residues. Germline lookup yields CDR1 MDHEN and CDR2 SYDVKM. V was pared by 0 bases and J by 3 bases, with 7 bases of the junction left unmatched. CDR3 coding DNA: TGTGCCAGCAGTTTATGGGGGACAGGCGGCTTCTACGAGCAGTACTTC. Its translation is CASSLWGTGGFYEQYF. Full variable domain (outside the CDR3, taken from reference TRBV28 and TRBJ2-7): DVKVTQSSRYLVKRTGEKVFLECVQDMDHENMFWYRQDPGLGLRLIYFSYDVKMKEKGDIPEGYSVSREKKERFSLILESASTNQTSMYLCASSLWGTGGFYEQYFGPGTRLTVT.

Concerning this clonotype itself: One end of the junction fails to match germline, which may point to a read error. In DNA form, the CDR3 reads TGTGTCAGCAGTCGGGCCTCTACGGGGACCCAGTACTTC. Amino acids: CVSSRASTGTQYF. The V gene is TRBV6-2 or TRBV6-3, the J gene TRBJ2-5; the D is unclear. CDR1 is MNHEY, CDR2 SVGEGT, per germline. There are 13 residues in the CDR3.

This clonotype was counted a few times. CDR3: CATSRESDNYEQYF. CDR3 DNA sequence: TGTGCCACCAGCAGAGAAAGCGACAATTACGAGCAGTACTTC. This chain joins TRBV15 and TRBJ2-7, with no clear D. The ends were cut back, 0 bases at V and 4 bases at J, with 10 bases in the middle. Germline V CDR1 and CDR2: LNHNV, YYDKDF (reference sequence). This CDR3 comprises 14 residues.

This clonotype has only a few counts. The rearrangement joins TRBV12-3 or TRBV12-4 to TRBJ2-2; weak D call: TRBD1 (6 bases). This CDR3 spans 13 amino acids. The germline V and J ends were trimmed by 10 bases and 2 bases, with 11 bases remaining between them. The DNA of the CDR3 is TGTGCCACCAAGGACAGCAACACCGGGGAGCTGTTTTTT. Translation: CATKDSNTGELFF.

Notes on this clonotype: A junction end diverges from the germline sequence, so it may reflect a read error. The gene calls are TRBV4-1 and TRBJ2-7; D gene unclear. Germline CDR1 and CDR2: MGHRA and YSYEKL. This CDR3 is built from 14 residues. This CDR3 reads CASSQAEISYEQCF. For the CDR3, the DNA is TGCGCCAGCAGCCAAGCGGAGATCTCCTACGAGCAGTGCTTC.

This clonotype was recorded a few times. This rearrangement joins TRBV28 to TRBJ2-2, with 10 bases fitting TRBD2. The germline V gene has CDR1 MDHEN and CDR2 SYDVKM. The CDR3 has 18 residues. J lost 4 bases, V lost 2 bases, and 10 bases had no gene match. CDR3 region: CASSLMGSGGSTTGELFF. The CDR3 bases are TGTGCCAGCAGTTTAATGGGTAGCGGGGGGTCAACCACCGGGGAGCTGTTTTTT.

V and J are TRBV27 and TRBJ1-5, with a possible D match to TRBD1 (6 bases). Deletions cut 5 bases from V and 1 base from J, with 12 bases between. The CDR3 runs to 15 residues. The germline gives CDR1 MNHEY, CDR2 SMNVEV (reference sequence). CDR3 in DNA: TGTGCCAGCAGTGAACAGGGAATCAGCAATCAGCCCCAGCATTTT. It codes for CASSEQGISNQPQHF.

This clonotype was observed at least ten times. The chain combines TRBV20-1 with TRBJ1-2, with D unclear. With 0 bases removed from V and 8 bases from J, the gap between germline ends came to 19 bases. The V gene's germline CDR1 is DFQATT and CDR2 SNEGSKA (reference sequence). This CDR3 is 15 amino acids long. CDR3 protein: CSARDRVNGMGGYTF. In nucleotides, the CDR3 is TGCAGTGCTAGAGATCGAGTTAACGGGATGGGAGGCTACACCTTC.

This clonotype has a handful of counts. The chain is built from TRBV15 and TRBJ2-2; either TRBD1 or TRBD2 may supply D (5 bases each). CDR3 length: 13 amino acids. V lost 11 bases, J lost 0 bases, and 10 bases lay in between. From germline, CDR1 is LNHNV and CDR2 YYDKDF (reference sequence). The CDR3 coding sequence is TGTGCCTCCGGGGCCGCGAACACCGGGGAGCTGTTTTTT. This gives the protein CASGAANTGELFF.

J is TRBJ2-7 and V is TRBV25-1, with 8 bases aligning to TRBD2. The CDR3 consists of 15 residues. The trim removed 4 bases at V and 2 bases at J, leaving 7 bases unmatched. Germline CDR1 and CDR2: MGHDK and SYGVNS. CDR3 DNA: TGTGCCAGCAGTGTAGGGCGGGAGGTTCCCTACGAGCAGTACTTC. The encoded protein is CASSVGREVPYEQYF.

This clonotype was found many times. The rearrangement uses TRBV25-1 and TRBJ1-2, with D uncertain. The CDR3 has 13 amino acids. V gave up 2 bases and J gave up 8 bases, with 12 bases separating them. Germline V gene lookup returns CDR1 MGHDK and CDR2 SYGVNS. In DNA form, the CDR3 reads TGTGCCAGCAGTGAACTACAGCTAGGAGGCTACACCTTC. Amino acids: CASSELQLGGYTF.

The sample holds a few counts of this clonotype. This chain links TRBV29-1 with TRBJ2-7; either TRBD1 or TRBD2 may fit D (5 bases each). The V end lost 4 bases, the J end lost 3 bases, and 13 bases lay between the germline ends. Germline assignment: CDR1 SQVTM and CDR2 ANQGSEA. This CDR3 has 13 amino acids. Here the CDR3 reads CSVGDGSYYEQYF. Written as DNA, the CDR3 is TGCAGCGTTGGGGACGGATCATACTACGAGCAGTACTTC.